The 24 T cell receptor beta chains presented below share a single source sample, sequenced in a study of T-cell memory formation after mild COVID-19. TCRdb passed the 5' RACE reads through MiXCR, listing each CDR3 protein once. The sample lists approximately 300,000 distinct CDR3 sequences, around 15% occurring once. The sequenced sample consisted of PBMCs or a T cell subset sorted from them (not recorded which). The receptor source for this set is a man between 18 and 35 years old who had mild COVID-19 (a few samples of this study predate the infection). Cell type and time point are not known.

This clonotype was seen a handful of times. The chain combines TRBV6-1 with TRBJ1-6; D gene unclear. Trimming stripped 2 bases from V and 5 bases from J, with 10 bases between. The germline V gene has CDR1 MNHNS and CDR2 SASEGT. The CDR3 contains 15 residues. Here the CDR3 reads CASSELDRNNSPLHF. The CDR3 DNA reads TGTGCCAGCAGTGAACTGGACCGAAATAATTCACCCCTCCACTTT.

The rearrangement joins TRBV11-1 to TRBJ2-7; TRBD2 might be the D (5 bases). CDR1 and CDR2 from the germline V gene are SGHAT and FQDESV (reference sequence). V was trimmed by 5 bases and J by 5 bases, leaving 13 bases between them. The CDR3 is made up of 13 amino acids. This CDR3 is CASSLGLGDEQYV. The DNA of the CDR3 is TGTGCCAGCAGCCTAGGACTCGGCGACGAGCAGTACGTC.

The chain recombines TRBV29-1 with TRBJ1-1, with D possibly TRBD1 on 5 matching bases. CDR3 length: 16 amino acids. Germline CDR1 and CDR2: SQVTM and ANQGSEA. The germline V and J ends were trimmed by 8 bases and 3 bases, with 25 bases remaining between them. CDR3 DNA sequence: TGCAGCACACAACTGTCCGCCTCCAGGGCGGACACTGAAGCTTTCTTT. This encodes CSTQLSASRADTEAFF.

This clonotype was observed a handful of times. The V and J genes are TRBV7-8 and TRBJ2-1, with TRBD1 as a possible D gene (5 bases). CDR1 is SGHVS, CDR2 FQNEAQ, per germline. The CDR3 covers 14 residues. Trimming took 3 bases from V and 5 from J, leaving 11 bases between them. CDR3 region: CASSFWQGDNEQFF. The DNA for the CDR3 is TGTGCCAGCAGCTTTTGGCAGGGTGACAATGAGCAGTTCTTC. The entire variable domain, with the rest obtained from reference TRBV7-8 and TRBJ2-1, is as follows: GAGVSQSPRYKVAKRGQDVALRCDPISGHVSLFWYQQALGQGPEFLTYFQNEAQLDKSGLPSDRFFAERPEGSVSTLKIQRTQQEDSAVYLCASSFWQGDNEQFFGPGTRLTVL.

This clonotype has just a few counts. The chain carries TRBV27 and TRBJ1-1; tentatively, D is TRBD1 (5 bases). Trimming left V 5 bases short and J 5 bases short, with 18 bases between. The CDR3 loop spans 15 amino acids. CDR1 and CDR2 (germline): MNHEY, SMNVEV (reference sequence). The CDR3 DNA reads TGTGCCAGCAGTACCGGGACGGCAGGCCCGACTGAAGCTTTCTTT. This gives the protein CASSTGTAGPTEAFF.

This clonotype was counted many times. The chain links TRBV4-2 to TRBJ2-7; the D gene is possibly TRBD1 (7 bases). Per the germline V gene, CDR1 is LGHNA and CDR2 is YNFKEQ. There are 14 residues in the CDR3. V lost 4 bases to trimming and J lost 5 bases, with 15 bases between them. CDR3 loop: CASSPRGVGDEQYF. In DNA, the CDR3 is TGTGCCAGCAGCCCCAGGGGGGTGGGCGACGAGCAGTACTTC.

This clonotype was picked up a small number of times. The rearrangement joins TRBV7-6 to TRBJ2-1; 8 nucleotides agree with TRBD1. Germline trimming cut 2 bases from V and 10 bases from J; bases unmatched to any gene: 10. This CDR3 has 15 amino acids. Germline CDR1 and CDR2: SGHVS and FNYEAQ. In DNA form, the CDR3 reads TGTGCCAGCAGCTTAACAGGGGGAGGAATAATAGAGCAGTTCTTC. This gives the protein CASSLTGGGIIEQFF.

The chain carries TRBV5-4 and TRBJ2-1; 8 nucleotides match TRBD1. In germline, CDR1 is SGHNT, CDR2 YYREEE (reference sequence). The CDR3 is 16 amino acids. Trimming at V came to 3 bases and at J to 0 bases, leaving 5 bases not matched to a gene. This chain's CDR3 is CASSSWTGSSYNEQFF. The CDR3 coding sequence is TGTGCCAGCAGCTCCTGGACAGGGAGCTCCTACAATGAGCAGTTCTTC.

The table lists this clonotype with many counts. CDR3 sequence: CASSMKWDSPLHF. The CDR3 nucleotides are TGCGCCAGCAGCATGAAATGGGATTCACCCCTCCACTTT. J is TRBJ1-6 and V is TRBV4-1; D call uncertain. CDR3 length equals 13 residues. With 5 bases removed from V and 8 bases from J, the gap between germline ends came to 10 bases. Germline V lookup: CDR1 MGHRA, CDR2 YSYEKL.

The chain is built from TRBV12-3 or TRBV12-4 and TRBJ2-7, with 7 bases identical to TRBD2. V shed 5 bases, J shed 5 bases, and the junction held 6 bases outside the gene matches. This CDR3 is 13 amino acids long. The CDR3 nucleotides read TGTGCCAGCAGTGGGGGGAGGGGCAACGAGCAGTACTTC. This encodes CASSGGRGNEQYF.

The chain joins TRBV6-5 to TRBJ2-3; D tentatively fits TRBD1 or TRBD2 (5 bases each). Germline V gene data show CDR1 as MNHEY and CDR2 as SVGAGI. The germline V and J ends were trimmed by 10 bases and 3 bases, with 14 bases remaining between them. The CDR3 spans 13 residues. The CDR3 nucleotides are TGTGCCACCCAAAGGGACGCGACAGATACGCAGTATTTT. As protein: CATQRDATDTQYF.

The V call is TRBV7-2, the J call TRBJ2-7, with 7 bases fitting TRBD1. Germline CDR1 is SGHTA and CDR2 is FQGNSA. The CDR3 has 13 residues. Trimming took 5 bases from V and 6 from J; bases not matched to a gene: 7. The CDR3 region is CASSLTGLLEQYF. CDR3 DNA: TGTGCCAGCAGCCTGACAGGGTTGCTCGAGCAGTACTTC.

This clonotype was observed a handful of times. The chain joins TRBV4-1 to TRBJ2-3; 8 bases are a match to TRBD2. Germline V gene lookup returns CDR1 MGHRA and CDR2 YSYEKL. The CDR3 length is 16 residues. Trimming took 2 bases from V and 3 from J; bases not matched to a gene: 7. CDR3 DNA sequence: TGCGCCAGCAGCCAACCCTTAGCGGGGAAAACAGATACGCAGTATTTT. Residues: CASSQPLAGKTDTQYF.

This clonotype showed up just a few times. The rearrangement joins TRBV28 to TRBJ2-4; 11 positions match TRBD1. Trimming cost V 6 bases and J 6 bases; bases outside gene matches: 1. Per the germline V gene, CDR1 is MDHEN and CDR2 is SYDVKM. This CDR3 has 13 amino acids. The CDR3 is CASRGQGGNIQYF. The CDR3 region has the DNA TGTGCCAGCAGGGGACAGGGGGGAAACATTCAGTACTTC.

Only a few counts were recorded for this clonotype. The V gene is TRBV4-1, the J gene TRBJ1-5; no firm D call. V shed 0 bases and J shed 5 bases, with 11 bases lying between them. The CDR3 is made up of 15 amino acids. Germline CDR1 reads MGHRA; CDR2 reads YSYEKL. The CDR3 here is CASSQDEAGYQPQHF. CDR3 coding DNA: TGCGCCAGCAGCCAAGATGAGGCCGGATATCAGCCCCAGCATTTT.

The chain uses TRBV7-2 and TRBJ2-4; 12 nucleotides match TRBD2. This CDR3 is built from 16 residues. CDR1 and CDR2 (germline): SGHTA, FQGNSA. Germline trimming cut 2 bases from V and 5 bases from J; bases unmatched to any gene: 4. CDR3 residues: CASSLLAGGLENIQYF. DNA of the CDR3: TGTGCCAGCAGCTTACTAGCGGGGGGGTTGGAAAACATTCAGTACTTC.

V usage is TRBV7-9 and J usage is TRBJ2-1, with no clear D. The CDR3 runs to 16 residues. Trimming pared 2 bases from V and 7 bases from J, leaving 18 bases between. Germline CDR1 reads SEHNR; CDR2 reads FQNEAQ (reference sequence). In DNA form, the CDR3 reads TGTGCCAGCAGCTTAACACCCTCGGGTCCCTCGAATGAGCAGTTCTTC. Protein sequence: CASSLTPSGPSNEQFF.

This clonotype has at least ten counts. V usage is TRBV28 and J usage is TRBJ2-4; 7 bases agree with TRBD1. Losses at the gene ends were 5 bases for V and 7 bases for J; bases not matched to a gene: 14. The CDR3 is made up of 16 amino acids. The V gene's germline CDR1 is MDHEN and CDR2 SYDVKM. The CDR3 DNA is TGTGCCAGCAGTCTTCCGACAGGGCTCCAACGGAACATTCAGTACTTC. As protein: CASSLPTGLQRNIQYF.

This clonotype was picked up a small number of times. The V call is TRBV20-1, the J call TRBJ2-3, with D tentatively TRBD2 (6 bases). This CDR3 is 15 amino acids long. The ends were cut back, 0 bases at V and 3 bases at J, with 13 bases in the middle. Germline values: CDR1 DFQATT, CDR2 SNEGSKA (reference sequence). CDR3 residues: CSAREGGFGTDTQYF. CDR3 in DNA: TGCAGTGCTAGAGAGGGAGGTTTTGGGACAGATACGCAGTATTTT.

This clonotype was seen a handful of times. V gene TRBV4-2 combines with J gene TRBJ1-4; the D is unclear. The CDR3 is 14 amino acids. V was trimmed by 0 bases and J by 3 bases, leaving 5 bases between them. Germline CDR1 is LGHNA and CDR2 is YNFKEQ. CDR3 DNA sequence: TGTGCCAGCAGCCAAGATGCCCCTAATGAAAAACTGTTTTTT. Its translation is CASSQDAPNEKLFF.

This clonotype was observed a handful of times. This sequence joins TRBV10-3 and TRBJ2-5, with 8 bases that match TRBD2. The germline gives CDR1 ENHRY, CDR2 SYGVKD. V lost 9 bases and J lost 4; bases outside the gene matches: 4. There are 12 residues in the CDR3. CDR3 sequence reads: CAISGVRETQYF. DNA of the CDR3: TGTGCCATTAGCGGGGTTAGAGAGACCCAGTACTTC.

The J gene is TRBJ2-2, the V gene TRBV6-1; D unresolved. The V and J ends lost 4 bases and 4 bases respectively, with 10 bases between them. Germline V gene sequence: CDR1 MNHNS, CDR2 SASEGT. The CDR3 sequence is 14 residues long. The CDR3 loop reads CASSVSRSTGELFF. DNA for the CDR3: TGTGCCAGCAGTGTAAGCAGGAGCACCGGGGAGCTGTTTTTT.

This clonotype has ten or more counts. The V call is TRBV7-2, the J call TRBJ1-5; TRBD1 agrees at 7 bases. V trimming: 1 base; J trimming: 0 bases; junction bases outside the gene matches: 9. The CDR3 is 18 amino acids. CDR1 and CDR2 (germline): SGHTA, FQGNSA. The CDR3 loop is CASSLGGGQAYSNQPQHF. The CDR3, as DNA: TGTGCCAGCAGCTTAGGGGGCGGACAGGCCTATAGCAATCAGCCCCAGCATTTT.

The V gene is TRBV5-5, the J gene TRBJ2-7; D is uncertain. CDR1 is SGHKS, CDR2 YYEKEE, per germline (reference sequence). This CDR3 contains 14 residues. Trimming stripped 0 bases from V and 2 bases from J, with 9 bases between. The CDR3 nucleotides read TGTGCCAGCAGCTTGGAGTTGGGCACCTACGAGCAGTACGTC. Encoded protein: CASSLELGTYEQYV.